This T cell receptor (beta chain) was sequenced for a study of blood T cell repertoires in COVID-19. In the study overall: Both acute and convalescent COVID-19 samples were obtained from the United States, Italy and Spain.

Original analysis: Counts of nucleated cells, estimated from reference gene primer amplification, were obtained. Profiled with immunoSEQ multiplex PCR; TCRdb holds only in-frame clones, not every one. V and J calls and clone size are as listed in that table; D and trimming were resolved from the DNA. The repertoire holds over 75,000 clones, roughly 80% seen once, with more than 9.5% in the top ten. The source material was peripheral blood. The clonotype was recovered from a human donor in a cohort sampled during active COVID-19.

Here the CDR3 DNA reads TGTGCCAGCAGTAAGGGACAGGGGGCAGGCAAAAACATTCAGTACTTC. Amino acids: CASSKGQGAGKNIQYF. V gene TRBV6-6 combines with J gene TRBJ2-4; the match to TRBD1 covers 12 bases. Germline loops: CDR1 MNHNY, CDR2 SVGAGI (reference sequence). This CDR3 is 16 amino acids long. Unmatched junction bases numbered 5, after V lost 5 bases and J lost 3 bases.